These 2 T cell receptor beta chains were all obtained from the same sample, sequenced in a study of T-cell memory formation after mild COVID-19. Each CDR3 protein is one row after TCRdb ran MiXCR on the 5' RACE reads. The sample has approximately 410,000 distinct CDR3 sequences, about a quarter seen once. The source material was PBMCs or a T cell subset sorted from them (not recorded which). The receptors shown here come from an adult woman who had mild COVID-19 (a few samples of this study predate the infection). Cell type and time point are not known.

CDR3 bases: TGCGCCAGCAGCTTGGAGGGGGGCACAGGGGGCACTGAAGCTTTCTTT. Translating it yields CASSLEGGTGGTEAFF. The chain has TRBV5-1 and TRBJ1-1, with 8 bases aligning to TRBD1. Trimming cost V 0 bases and J 4 bases; bases outside gene matches: 8. Per germline, CDR1 SGHRS and CDR2 YFSETQ. The CDR3 is 16 amino acids.

Only a few counts were recorded for this clonotype. The CDR3 nucleotides read TGTGCCAGCAGTTTTCAATTGGGAGACAGGGAGCAGTACTTC. Amino acids: CASSFQLGDREQYF. The rearrangement uses TRBV12-3 or TRBV12-4 and TRBJ2-7; TRBD1 might be the D (6 bases). The CDR3 has 14 residues. The V end was cut by 3 bases, the J end by 7 bases, with 16 bases between.